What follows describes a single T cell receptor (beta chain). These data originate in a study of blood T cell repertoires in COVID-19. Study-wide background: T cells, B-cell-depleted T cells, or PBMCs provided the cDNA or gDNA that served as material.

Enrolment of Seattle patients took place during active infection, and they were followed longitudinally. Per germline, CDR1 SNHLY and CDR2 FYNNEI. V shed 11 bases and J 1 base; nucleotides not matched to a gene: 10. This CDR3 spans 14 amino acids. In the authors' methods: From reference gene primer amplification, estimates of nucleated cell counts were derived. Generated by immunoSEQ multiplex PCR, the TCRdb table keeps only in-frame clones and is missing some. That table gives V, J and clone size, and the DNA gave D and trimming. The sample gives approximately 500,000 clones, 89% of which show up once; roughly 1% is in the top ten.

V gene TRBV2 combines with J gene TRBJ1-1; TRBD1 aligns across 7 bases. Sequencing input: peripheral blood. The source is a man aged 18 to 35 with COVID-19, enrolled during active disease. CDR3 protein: CAEGPGTENTEAFF. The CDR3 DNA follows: TGTGCCGAGGGGCCCGGGACAGAGAACACTGAAGCTTTCTTT.